Given below is one T cell receptor (beta chain) in context. Its antigen is currently unknown. Primers for the PCR totalled 60 Vbeta and 13 Jbeta. The data were produced by immunoSEQ multiplex PCR, yet TCRdb's version contains in-frame clones alone and is incomplete. Of 40,000 to 55,000 clones listed, less than 75% are singletons. CDR1 is SGHRS, CDR2 YFSETQ, per germline. V dropped 4 bases and J dropped 4; count of bases not matched to a gene: 10. The CDR3 extends over 15 amino acids. The data were taken from a study of cytomegalovirus exposure and HLA in healthy donors. Study context: An earlier analysis found 110 million or so unique TCR beta sequences from about 190 million T cells.

Study-level results: Among TCR sequences, most were rare, though some public TCRs appeared in many donors. In a later analysis, TCR beta V- and J-gene trimming was associated with a missense DCLRE1C variant. The authors later found HLA-associated TCR beta chains more clonally expanded than equally common others.

The chain uses TRBV5-1 and TRBJ2-5, with 7 bases that match TRBD1. The origin of this receptor is a man aged 25-45 years in good health and CMV-seronegative. Sequencing was carried out using PBMCs. The CDR3 DNA reads TGCGCCAGCAGCCTAACAGGGGCAGCCGGAGAGACCCAGTACTTC. This translates into CASSLTGAAGETQYF. The full variable domain, completed using reference TRBV5-1 and TRBJ2-5, is KAGVTQTPRYLIKTRGQQVTLSCSPISGHRSVSWYQQTPGQGLQFLFEYFSETQRNKGNFPGRFSGRQFSNSRSEMNVSTLELGDSALYLCASSLTGAAGETQYFGPGTRLLVL.